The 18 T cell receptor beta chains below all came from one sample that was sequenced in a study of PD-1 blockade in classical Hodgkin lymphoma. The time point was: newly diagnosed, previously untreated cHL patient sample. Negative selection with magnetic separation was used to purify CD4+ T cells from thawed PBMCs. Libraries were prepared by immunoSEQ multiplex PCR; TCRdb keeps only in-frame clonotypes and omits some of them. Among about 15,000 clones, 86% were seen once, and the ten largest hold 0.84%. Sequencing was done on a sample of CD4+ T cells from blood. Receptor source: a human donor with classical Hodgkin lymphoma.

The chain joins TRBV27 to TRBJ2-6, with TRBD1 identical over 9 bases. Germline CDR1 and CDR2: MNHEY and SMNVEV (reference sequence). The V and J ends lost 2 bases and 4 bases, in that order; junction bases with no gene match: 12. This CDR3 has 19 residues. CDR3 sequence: CASSLANPGQGTGANVLTF. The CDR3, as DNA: TGTGCCAGCAGTTTAGCGAACCCCGGACAGGGGACCGGGGCCAACGTCCTGACTTTC.

The CDR3: CASRPSGFYSYNEQFF. CDR3 nucleotides: TGTGCCAGTAGGCCCTCCGGGTTCTACTCCTACAATGAGCAGTTCTTC. This chain connects TRBV19 to TRBJ2-1; D unresolved. The CDR3 is made up of 16 amino acids. Germline V CDR1 and CDR2: LNHDA, SQIVND (reference sequence). Trimming took 6 bases from V and 0 from J, leaving 15 bases between them.

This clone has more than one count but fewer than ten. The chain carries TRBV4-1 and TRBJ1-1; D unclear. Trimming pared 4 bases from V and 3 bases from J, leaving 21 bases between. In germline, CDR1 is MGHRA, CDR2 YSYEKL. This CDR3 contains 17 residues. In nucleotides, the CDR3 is TGCGCCAGCAGCCCGGGCCGCAGTACTGCTCAGCACACTGAAGCTTTCTTT. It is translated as CASSPGRSTAQHTEAFF.

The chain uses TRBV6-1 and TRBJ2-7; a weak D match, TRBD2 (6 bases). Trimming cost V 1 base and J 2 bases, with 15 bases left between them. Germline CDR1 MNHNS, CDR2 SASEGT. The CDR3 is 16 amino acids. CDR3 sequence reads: CASSEGLARGAYEQYF. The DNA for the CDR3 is TGTGCCAGCAGTGAAGGACTGGCGCGGGGTGCCTACGAGCAGTACTTC.

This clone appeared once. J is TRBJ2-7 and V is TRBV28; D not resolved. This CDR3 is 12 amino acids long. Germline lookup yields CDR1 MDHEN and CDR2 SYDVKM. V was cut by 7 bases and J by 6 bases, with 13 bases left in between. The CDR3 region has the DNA TGTGCCAGCATAGGGTCTACATCCGAGCAGTACTTC. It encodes CASIGSTSEQYF.

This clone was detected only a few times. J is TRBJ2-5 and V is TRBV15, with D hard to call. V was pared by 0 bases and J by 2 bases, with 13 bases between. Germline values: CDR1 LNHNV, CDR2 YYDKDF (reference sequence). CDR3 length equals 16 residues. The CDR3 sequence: CATSRDQSRRQETQYF. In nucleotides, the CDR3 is TGTGCCACCAGCAGAGACCAGTCTCGGCGGCAAGAGACCCAGTACTTC.

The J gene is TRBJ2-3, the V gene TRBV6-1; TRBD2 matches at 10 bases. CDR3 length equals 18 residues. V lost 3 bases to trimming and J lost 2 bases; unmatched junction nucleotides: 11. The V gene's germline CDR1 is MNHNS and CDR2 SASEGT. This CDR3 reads CASSDFSGRAPYTDTQYF. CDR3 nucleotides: TGTGCCAGCAGTGATTTCAGCGGGAGGGCCCCTTACACAGATACGCAGTATTTT.

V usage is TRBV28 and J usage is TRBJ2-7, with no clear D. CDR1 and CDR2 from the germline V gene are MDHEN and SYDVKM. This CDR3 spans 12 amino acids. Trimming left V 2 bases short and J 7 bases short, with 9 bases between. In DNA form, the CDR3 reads TGTGCCAGCAGTTTAGGTATTTTGGAGCAGTACTTC. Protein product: CASSLGILEQYF.

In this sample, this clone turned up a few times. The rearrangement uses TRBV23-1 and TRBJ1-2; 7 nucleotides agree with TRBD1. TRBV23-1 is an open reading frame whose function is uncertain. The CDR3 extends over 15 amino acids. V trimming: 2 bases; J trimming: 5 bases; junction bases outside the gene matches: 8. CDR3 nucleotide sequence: TGCGCCAGCAGTCAACTCCGGGACAGACGGTATGGCTACACCTTC. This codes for CASSQLRDRRYGYTF.

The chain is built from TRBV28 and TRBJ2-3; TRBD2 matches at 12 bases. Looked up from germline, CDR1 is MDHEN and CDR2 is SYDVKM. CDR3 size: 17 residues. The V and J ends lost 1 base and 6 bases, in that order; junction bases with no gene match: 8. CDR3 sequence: CASSLFGLAGGPDTQYF. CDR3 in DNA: TGTGCCAGCAGTTTATTTGGGCTAGCGGGAGGGCCGGATACGCAGTATTTT.

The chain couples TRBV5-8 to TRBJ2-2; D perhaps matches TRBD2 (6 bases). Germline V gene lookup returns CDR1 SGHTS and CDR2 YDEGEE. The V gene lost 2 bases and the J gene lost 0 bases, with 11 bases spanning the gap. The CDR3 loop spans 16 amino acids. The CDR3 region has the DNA TGTGCCAGCAGCTTAGGTACGGGAGCGAACACCGGGGAGCTGTTTTTT. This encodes CASSLGTGANTGELFF.

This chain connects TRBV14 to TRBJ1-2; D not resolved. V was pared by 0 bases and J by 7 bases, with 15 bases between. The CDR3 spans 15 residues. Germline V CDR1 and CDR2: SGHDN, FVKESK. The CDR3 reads CASSQDKRGLGGYTF. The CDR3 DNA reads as TGTGCCAGCAGCCAAGATAAAAGAGGGCTTGGTGGCTACACCTTC.

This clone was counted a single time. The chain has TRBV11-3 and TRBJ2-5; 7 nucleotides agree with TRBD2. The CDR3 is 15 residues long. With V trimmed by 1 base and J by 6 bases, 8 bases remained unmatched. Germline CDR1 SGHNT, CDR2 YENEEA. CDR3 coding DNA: TGTGCCAGCAGCTTAGGAACGGGAGGAGAGCAGACCCAGTACTTC. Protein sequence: CASSLGTGGEQTQYF.

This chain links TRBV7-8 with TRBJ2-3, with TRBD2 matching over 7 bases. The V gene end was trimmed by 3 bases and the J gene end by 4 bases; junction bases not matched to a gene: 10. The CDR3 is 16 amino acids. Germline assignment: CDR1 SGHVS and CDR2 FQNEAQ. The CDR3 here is CASSFLGLREPDTQYF. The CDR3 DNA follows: TGTGCCAGCAGCTTTTTAGGCTTGCGGGAGCCAGATACGCAGTATTTT.

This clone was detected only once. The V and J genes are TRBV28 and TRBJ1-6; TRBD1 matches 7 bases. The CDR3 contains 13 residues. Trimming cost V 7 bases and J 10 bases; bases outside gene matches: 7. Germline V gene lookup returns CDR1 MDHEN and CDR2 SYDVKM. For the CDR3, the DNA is TGTGCCAGCATAGACAGGGTAAAATCACCCCTCCACTTT. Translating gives CASIDRVKSPLHF.

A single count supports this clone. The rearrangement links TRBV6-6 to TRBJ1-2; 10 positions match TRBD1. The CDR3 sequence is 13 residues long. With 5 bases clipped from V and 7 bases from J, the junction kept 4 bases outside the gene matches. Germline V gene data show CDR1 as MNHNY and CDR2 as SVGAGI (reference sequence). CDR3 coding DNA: TGTGCCAGCAGTAACCGGGACAGGGGTGGCTACACCTTC. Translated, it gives CASSNRDRGGYTF.

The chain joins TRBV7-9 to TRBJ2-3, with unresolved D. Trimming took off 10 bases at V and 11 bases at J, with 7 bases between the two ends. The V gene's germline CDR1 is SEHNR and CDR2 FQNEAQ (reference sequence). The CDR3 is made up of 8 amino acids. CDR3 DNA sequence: TGTGCCACCCGGTTGCAGTATTTT. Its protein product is CATRLQYF.

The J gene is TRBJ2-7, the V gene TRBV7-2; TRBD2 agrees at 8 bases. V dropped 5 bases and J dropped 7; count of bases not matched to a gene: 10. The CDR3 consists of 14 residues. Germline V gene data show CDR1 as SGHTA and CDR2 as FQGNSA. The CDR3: CASSQQLAAREQYF. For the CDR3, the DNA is TGTGCCAGCAGCCAGCAACTAGCGGCTAGGGAGCAGTACTTC.